Included here is one TCR beta chain sequence, with context. Its target antigen remains unknown. No qualities accompany the bases; no much larger clone lies one base away. Library preparation was by the immunoSEQ multiplex PCR assay. Under the source paper's analysis protocol: To diagnose cytomegalovirus status from the catalog of TCR beta chain sequences, a statistical classification framework was built. TCRdb holds this immuneACCESS table with in-frame rearrangements only. Some clones are missing; in checked studies, unresolved V genes explain under half, and the rest has no known cause. V and J calls and clone size are copied from that table; D and trimming were computed from the DNA. A total of some 260,000 clones appear in this sample, approximately 84% of them only once. 9.5% to 15% of the sample lies in the top ten. These data are taken from a study of cytomegalovirus exposure and HLA in healthy donors (dated 2017 in TCRdb). For the study in its entirety: According to a later analysis, one platform produced both the roughly 130 validation repertoires and the 670 or so repertoires of the first cohort. The study combined high-throughput TCR immunosequencing, statistical association of individual TCRs with disease status, and machine learning to predict cytomegalovirus infection status. Besides the first cohort of 500 to 700 subjects, a separate validation cohort made up of 120 different subjects was used. The aim of the study was to test whether cataloging public T cell receptors could identify signatures of past pathogen exposure. The full study reports these points: A total of 150 or so TCR beta chains were listed by the study as associated with cytomegalovirus. A later analysis found that TCRs clustered in the first cohort also tended to co-occur in the approximately 120 validation repertoires, with roughly 95% of cluster scores above 0. Cytomegalovirus status was reported to be diagnosed by the classifier with high specificity and sensitivity in both the original and validation cohorts. The validation cohort had no HLA typing available for a later analysis, so co-occurrence within that cohort was assessed over all 130 or so repertoires. In vitro tests confirmed that a few of the cytomegalovirus-associated TCR beta chains recognize cytomegalovirus antigens. The authors suggested that the approach could potentially be generalized to other disease states and immunological phenotypes. Most TCR sequences were seen in very few donors, while some public TCRs were found in many individuals.

The donors were included in the validation cohort of 120 subjects, a group kept apart from the roughly 700-subject first cohort. V lost 2 bases and J lost 10 bases; the stretch between them is 15 bases long. From the cysteine up to the phenylalanine, the CDR3 has a length of 13 residues. Just CDR3 DNA is preserved here, 39 bases in frame from base 1. CDR1 and CDR2 are read off the germline V gene as SQVTM and ANQGSEA. Input material: PBMCs. The rearranged chain carries TRBV29-1 and TRBJ2-1; the D gene assignment is perhaps TRBD1 or TRBD2, with each matching 5 bases. This clonotype originated in a man aged 18 to 35 in good health and CMV-seropositive. The DNA sequence is given as TGCAGCGTTGAACCCGGGACGTTAAGGGAGCAGTTCTTC. Its protein is CSVEPGTLREQFF.